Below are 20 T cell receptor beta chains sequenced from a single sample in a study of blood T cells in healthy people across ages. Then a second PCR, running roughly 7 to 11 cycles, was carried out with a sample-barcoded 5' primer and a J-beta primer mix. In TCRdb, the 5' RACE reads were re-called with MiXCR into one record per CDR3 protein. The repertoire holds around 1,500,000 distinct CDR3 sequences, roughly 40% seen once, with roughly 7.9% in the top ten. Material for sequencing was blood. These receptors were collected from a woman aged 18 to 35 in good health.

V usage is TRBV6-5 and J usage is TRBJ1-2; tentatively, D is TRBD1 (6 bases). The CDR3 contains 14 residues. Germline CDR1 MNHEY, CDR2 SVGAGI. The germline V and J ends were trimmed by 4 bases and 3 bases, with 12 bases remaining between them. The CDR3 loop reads CASSFDAGDYGYTF. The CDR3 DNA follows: TGTGCCAGCAGTTTCGACGCAGGGGACTATGGCTACACCTTC.

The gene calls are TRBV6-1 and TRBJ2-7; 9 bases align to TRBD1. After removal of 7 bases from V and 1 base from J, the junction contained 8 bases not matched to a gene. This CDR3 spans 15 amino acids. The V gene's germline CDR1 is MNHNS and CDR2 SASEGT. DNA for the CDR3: TGTGCCAGCACCCTATCCGGGACAGGGTCCTACGAGCAGTACTTC. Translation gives CASTLSGTGSYEQYF.

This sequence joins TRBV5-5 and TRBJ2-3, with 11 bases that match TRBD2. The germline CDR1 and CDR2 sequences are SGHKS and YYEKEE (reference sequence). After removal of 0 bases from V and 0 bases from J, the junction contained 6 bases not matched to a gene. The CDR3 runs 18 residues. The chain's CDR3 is CASSLGGTSGLSTDTQYF. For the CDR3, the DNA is TGTGCCAGCAGCTTGGGTGGGACTAGCGGCCTCAGCACAGATACGCAGTATTTT.

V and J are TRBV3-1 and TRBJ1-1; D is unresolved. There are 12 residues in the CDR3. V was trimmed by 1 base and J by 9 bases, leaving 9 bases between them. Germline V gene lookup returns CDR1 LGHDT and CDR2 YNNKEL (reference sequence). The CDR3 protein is CASSQVQGKAFF. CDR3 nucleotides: TGTGCCAGCAGCCAAGTCCAAGGGAAAGCTTTCTTT. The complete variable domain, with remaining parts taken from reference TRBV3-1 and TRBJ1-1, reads DTAVSQTPKYLVTQMGNDKSIKCEQNLGHDTMYWYKQDSKKFLKIMFSYNNKELIINETVPNRFSPKSPDKAHLNLHINSLELGDSAVYFCASSQVQGKAFFGQGTRLTVV.

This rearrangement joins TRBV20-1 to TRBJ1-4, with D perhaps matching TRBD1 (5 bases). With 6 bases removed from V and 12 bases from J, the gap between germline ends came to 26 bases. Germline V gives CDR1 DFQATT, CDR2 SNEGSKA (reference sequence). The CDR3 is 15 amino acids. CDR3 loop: CSANRFGPLKEELFF. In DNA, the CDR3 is TGCAGTGCGAACAGGTTTGGCCCACTAAAAGAGGAACTGTTTTTT.

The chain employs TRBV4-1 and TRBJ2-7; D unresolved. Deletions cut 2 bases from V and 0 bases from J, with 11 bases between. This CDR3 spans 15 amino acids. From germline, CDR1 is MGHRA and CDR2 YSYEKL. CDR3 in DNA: TGCGCCAGCAGCCAAATTGGCCAGACCTCCTACGAGCAGTACTTC. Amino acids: CASSQIGQTSYEQYF.

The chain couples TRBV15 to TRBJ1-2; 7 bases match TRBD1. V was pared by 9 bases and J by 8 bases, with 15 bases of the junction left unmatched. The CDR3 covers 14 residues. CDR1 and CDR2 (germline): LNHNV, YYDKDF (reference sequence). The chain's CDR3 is CATRAGGALKGYTF. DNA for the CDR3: TGTGCCACTCGGGCAGGGGGGGCGCTTAAGGGCTACACCTTC. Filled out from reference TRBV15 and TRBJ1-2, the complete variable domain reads DAMVIQNPRYQVTQFGKPVTLSCSQTLNHNVMYWYQQKSSQAPKLLFHYYDKDFNNEADTPDNFQSRRPNTSFCFLDIRSPGLGDTAMYLCATRAGGALKGYTFGSGTRLTVV.

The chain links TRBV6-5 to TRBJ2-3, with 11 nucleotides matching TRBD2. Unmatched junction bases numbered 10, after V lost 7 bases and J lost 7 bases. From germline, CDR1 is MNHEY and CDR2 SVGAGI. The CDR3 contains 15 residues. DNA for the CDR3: TGTGCCAGCAACCCGAATAGCGGGAGGGCCAATACGCAGTATTTT. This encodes CASNPNSGRANTQYF.

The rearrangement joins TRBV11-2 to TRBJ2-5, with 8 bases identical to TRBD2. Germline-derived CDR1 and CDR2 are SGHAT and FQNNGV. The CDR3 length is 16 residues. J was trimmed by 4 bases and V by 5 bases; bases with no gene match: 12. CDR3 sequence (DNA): TGTGCCAGCAGCCCAGCTGGGACGAGCGGGGGAGAGACCCAGTACTTC. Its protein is CASSPAGTSGGETQYF.

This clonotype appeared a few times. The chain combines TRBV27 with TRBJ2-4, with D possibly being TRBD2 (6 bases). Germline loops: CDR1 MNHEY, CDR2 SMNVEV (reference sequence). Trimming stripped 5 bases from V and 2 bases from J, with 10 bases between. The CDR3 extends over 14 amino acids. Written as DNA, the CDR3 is TGTGCCAGCAGTCCGACTAGTACCAAAAACATTCAGTACTTC. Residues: CASSPTSTKNIQYF.

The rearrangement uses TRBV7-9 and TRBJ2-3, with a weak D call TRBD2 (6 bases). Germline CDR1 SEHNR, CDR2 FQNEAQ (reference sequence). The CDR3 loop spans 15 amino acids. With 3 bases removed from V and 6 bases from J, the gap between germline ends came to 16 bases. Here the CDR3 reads CASSFPGTGADTQYF. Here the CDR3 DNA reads TGTGCCAGCAGCTTTCCCGGGACTGGAGCTGATACGCAGTATTTT.

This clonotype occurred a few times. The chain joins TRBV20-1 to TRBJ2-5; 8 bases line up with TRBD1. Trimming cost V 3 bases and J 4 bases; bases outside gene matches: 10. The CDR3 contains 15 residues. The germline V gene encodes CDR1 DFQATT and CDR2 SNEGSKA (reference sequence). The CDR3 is CSARRQGMMRETQYF. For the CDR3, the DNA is TGCAGTGCTAGGCGACAGGGGATGATGAGAGAGACCCAGTACTTC.

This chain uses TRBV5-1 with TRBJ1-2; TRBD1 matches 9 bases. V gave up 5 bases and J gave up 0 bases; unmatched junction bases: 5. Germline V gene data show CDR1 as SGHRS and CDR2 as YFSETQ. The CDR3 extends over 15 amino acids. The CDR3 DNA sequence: TGCGCCAGCAGTACAGGGGGCCCAGCTAACTATGGCTACACCTTC. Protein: CASSTGGPANYGYTF.

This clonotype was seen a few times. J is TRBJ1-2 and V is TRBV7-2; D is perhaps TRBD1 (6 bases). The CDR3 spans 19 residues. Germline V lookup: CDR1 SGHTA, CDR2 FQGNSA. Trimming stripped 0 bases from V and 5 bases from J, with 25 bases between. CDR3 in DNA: TGTGCCAGCAGCTTAGCCGTAACAGGGCACACACCGTCCGGGTATGGCTACACCTTC. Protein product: CASSLAVTGHTPSGYGYTF. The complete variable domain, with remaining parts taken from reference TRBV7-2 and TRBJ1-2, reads GAGVSQSPSNKVTEKGKDVELRCDPISGHTALYWYRQSLGQGLEFLIYFQGNSAPDKSGLPSDRFSAERTGGSVSTLTIQRTQQEDSAVYLCASSLAVTGHTPSGYGYTFGSGTRLTVV.

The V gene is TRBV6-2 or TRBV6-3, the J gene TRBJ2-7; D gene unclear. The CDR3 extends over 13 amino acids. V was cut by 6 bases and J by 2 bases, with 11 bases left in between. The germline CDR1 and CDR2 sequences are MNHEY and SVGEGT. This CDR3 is CASSSDQTYEQYF. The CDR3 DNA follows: TGTGCCAGCAGCTCCGACCAAACCTACGAGCAGTACTTC.

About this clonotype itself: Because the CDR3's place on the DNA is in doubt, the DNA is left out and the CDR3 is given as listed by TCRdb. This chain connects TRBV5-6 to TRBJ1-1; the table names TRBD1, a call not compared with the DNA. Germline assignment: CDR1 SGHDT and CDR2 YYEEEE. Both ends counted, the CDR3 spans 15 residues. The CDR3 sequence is CASSVFGPGRTGAFF.

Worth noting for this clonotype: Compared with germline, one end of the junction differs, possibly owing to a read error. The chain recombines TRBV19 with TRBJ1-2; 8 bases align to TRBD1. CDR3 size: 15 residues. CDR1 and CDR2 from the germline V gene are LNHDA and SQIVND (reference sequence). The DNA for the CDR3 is TGTGCCAGTAGTGCCCGGGACAGGCCTCTCTATGGCCACACCTTC. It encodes CASSARDRPLYGHTF.

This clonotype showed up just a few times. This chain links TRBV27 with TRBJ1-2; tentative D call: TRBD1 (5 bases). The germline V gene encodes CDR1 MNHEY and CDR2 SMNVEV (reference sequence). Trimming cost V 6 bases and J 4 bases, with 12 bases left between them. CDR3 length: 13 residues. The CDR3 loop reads CASRKGQGYGYTF. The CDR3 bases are TGTGCCAGCAGAAAGGGGCAGGGCTATGGCTACACCTTC.

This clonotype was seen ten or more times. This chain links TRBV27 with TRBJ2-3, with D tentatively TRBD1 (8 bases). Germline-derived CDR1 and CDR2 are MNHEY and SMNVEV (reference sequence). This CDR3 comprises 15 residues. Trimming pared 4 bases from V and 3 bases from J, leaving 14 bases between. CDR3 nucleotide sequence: TGTGCCAGCAGTTCTTACAGGGGGGGTACAGATACGCAGTATTTT. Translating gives CASSSYRGGTDTQYF.

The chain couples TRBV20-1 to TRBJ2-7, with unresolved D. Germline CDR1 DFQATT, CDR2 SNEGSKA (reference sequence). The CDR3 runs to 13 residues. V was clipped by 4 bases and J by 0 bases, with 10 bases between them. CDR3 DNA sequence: TGCAGTGCTATCCACAGCAGCTCCTACGAGCAGTACTTC. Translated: CSAIHSSSYEQYF.